The clone carrying this T cell receptor (beta chain) came up a few times. What it recognizes is unknown. In germline, CDR1 is SGHAT, CDR2 FQDESV (reference sequence). This CDR3 is 15 amino acids long. Between the trimmed V and J ends, which lost 0 bases and 9 bases, there was a span of 15 bases. Unique molecular identifiers were built into the TCRbeta library. TCRdb reprocessed the PCR reads with MiXCR, giving one entry per CDR3 protein. The data show about 830,000 distinct CDR3 sequences, roughly 15% seen once. The data were taken from a study of T-cell reconstitution after alpha-beta-depleted transplantation in children. General study results and limits: Elevated TCRbeta diversity at day 60 was traced, in some patients, to surviving recipient T cells and thymic progenitors.

The material was PBMCs, mostly from graft donor cells, obtained 360 days after TCRalphabeta/CD19-depleted stem cell transplant. V and J are TRBV11-1 and TRBJ2-1; D is perhaps TRBD2 (6 bases). The sequence derives from a male patient between 5 and 17 years old who had a stem cell transplant for acute lymphoblastic leukemia, so the T cells may come from the graft donor. CDR3 amino acids: CASSLASSGEVEQFF. The CDR3 nucleotides read TGTGCCAGCAGCTTAGCGTCATCGGGGGAGGTTGAGCAGTTCTTC.